Below, 18 T cell receptor beta chains from the same sample are listed, as sequenced in a study of Ad26.COV2.S vaccination and SARS-CoV-2 variants. Sequencing used immunoSEQ multiplex PCR; TCRdb keeps in-frame clones, though not all of them. This sample has 300,000 to 350,000 clones, with approximately 90% found just once. Treatment described: 15 to 20 received Ad26.COV2.S at low or high dose, single or two shots; 5 received placebo; per-sample allocation not given. Sampling took place 63 days after the first vaccine or placebo injection. Material: peripheral blood, obtained in a trial of Ad26.COV2.S vaccine versus placebo. The receptors stem from a person between 18 and 59 years old who received the Ad26.COV2.S COVID-19 vaccine or a placebo.

This chain uses TRBV6-5 with TRBJ1-1, with D unclear. CDR1 and CDR2 from the germline V gene are MNHEY and SVGAGI. V lost 5 bases and J lost 0, with 13 bases in between. The CDR3 is 15 amino acids. Here the CDR3 DNA reads TGTGCCAGCAGTCGGGATGACGGGGTGAACACTGAAGCTTTCTTT. This encodes CASSRDDGVNTEAFF.

The chain combines TRBV5-1 with TRBJ2-3; D perhaps matches TRBD2 (5 bases). V gave up 5 bases and J gave up 4 bases, with 17 bases separating them. This CDR3 is built from 15 residues. Germline loops: CDR1 SGHRS, CDR2 YFSETQ. The CDR3 protein is CASRMGPEAADTQYF. The DNA of the CDR3 is TGCGCCAGCAGAATGGGTCCGGAGGCAGCAGATACGCAGTATTTT.

The chain employs TRBV20-1 and TRBJ1-1, with a weak D call TRBD1 (5 bases). The length of the CDR3 is 13 residues. V lost 3 bases, J lost 2 bases, and 10 bases lay in between. Germline assignment: CDR1 DFQATT and CDR2 SNEGSKA (reference sequence). In DNA, the CDR3 is TGCAGTGCTAGTCTTAGGGGAAACACTGAAGCTTTCTTT. Translated: CSASLRGNTEAFF.

The J gene is TRBJ1-1, the V gene TRBV18; D unresolved. The CDR3 runs to 15 residues. V was cut by 2 bases and J by 0 bases, with 10 bases left in between. Germline lookup yields CDR1 KGHSH and CDR2 LQKENI. CDR3 coding DNA: TGTGCCAGCTCACCATTATTGGGAATGAACACTGAAGCTTTCTTT. Translation: CASSPLLGMNTEAFF.

V is TRBV6-2 or TRBV6-3 and J is TRBJ2-2; D perhaps matches TRBD2 (5 bases). The V end lost 6 bases, the J end lost 7 bases, and 9 bases lay between the germline ends. Germline-derived CDR1 and CDR2 are MNHEY and SVGEGT. The length of the CDR3 is 12 residues. CDR3 DNA: TGTGCCAGCAGCGAGGGAAACGGGGAGCTGTTTTTT. This translates into CASSEGNGELFF.

This chain links TRBV19 with TRBJ2-5; possibly TRBD1 or TRBD2 for D (6 bases each). V was shortened by 2 bases and J by 1 base, with 11 bases between the two germline ends. Germline assignment: CDR1 LNHDA and CDR2 SQIVND (reference sequence). CDR3 length equals 15 residues. In DNA form, the CDR3 reads TGTGCCAGTAGTATATGGGGGGCAGGCCAAGAGACCCAGTACTTC. Protein sequence: CASSIWGAGQETQYF.

The gene calls are TRBV9 and TRBJ2-3; TRBD2 agrees at 9 bases. The length of the CDR3 is 16 residues. With 4 bases clipped from V and 4 bases from J, the junction kept 10 bases outside the gene matches. Germline values: CDR1 SGDLS, CDR2 YYNGEE. The CDR3 sequence is CASSPPSGEQADTQYF. In DNA, the CDR3 is TGTGCCAGCAGCCCTCCTAGCGGGGAACAGGCAGATACGCAGTATTTT.

The chain joins TRBV5-6 to TRBJ1-4, with 11 bases fitting TRBD1. Looked up from germline, CDR1 is SGHDT and CDR2 is YYEEEE. The V segment lost 4 bases and the J segment 7 bases; nucleotides outside the gene matches: 6. The CDR3 loop spans 15 amino acids. This CDR3 is CASSRRTGGFEKLFF. CDR3 sequence (DNA): TGTGCCAGCAGCCGAAGGACAGGGGGCTTTGAAAAACTGTTTTTT. Using reference TRBV5-6 and TRBJ1-4 for the parts outside the CDR3, the full variable domain is DAGVTQSPTHLIKTRGQQVTLRCSPKSGHDTVSWYQQALGQGPQFIFQYYEEEERQRGNFPDRFSGHQFPNYSSELNVNALLLGDSALYLCASSRRTGGFEKLFFGSGTQLSVL.

This clone has only one observation. The chain joins TRBV18 to TRBJ2-2; D gene unclear. Trimming took off 6 bases at V and 3 bases at J, with 8 bases between the two ends. The CDR3 totals 13 residues. Germline V gene lookup returns CDR1 KGHSH and CDR2 LQKENI. CDR3 region: CASSFEHTGELFF. CDR3 coding DNA: TGTGCCAGCTCGTTCGAGCACACCGGGGAGCTGTTTTTT.

The gene calls are TRBV7-8 and TRBJ1-1; tentatively, D is TRBD1 (5 bases). Germline assignment: CDR1 SGHVS and CDR2 FQNEAQ. Trimming shortened V by 5 bases and J by 0 bases, and 16 bases separated the two germline ends. The length of the CDR3 is 16 residues. This chain's CDR3 is CASSRRQRDLNTEAFF. CDR3 DNA sequence: TGTGCCAGCAGCCGGAGACAGAGAGACTTGAACACTGAAGCTTTCTTT.

This clone was seen a single time. The chain employs TRBV28 and TRBJ2-7; tentative D call: TRBD2 (5 bases). V lost 8 bases and J lost 3, with 17 bases in between. CDR1 MDHEN and CDR2 SYDVKM come from the germline V gene. This CDR3 region has 14 residues. DNA for the CDR3: TGTGCCAGCGAAAGCACGGGGAAACTCTACGAGCAGTACTTC. Its translation: CASESTGKLYEQYF.

The rearrangement joins TRBV24-1 to TRBJ2-7; 11 nucleotides agree with TRBD1. CDR1 KGHDR and CDR2 SFDVKD come from the germline V gene. The CDR3 length is 16 residues. Trimming cost V 4 bases and J 3 bases; bases outside gene matches: 7. The CDR3 loop is CATSEGRTGGFYEQYF. For the CDR3, the DNA is TGTGCCACCAGTGAAGGAAGGACAGGGGGCTTCTACGAGCAGTACTTC.

The chain combines TRBV6-2 or TRBV6-3 with TRBJ1-1, with D uncertain. CDR3 length equals 12 residues. V lost 2 bases and J lost 11, with 12 bases in between. Germline loops: CDR1 MNHEY, CDR2 SVGEGT. In nucleotides, the CDR3 is TGTGCCAGCAGTTACGGCGACGAGATTGCTTTCTTT. This codes for CASSYGDEIAFF.

This clone has a single count. The chain employs TRBV30 and TRBJ1-4; D is unresolved. V gave up 2 bases and J gave up 6 bases, with 10 bases separating them. Germline CDR1 GTSNPN, CDR2 SVGIG (reference sequence). The CDR3 spans 13 residues. The CDR3 DNA is TGTGCCTGGAGTCCCCGGAACGATGAAAAACTGTTTTTT. Translating it yields CAWSPRNDEKLFF.

The chain recombines TRBV6-2 or TRBV6-3 with TRBJ2-7; D uncertain. Trimming pared 4 bases from V and 3 bases from J, leaving 7 bases between. This CDR3 comprises 12 residues. Germline V gene sequence: CDR1 MNHEY, CDR2 SVGEGT. CDR3 in DNA: TGTGCCAGCAGTTCTGTTGGCTACGAGCAGTACTTC. Translated: CASSSVGYEQYF.

The chain has TRBV12-5 and TRBJ2-3; TRBD1 is a possible D gene (5 bases). Trimming left V 5 bases short and J 3 bases short, with 12 bases between. The germline CDR1 and CDR2 sequences are LGHNT and FRNRAP. The CDR3 is 14 amino acids. CDR3 protein: CASGHQGTTDTQYF. The DNA of the CDR3 is TGTGCTAGTGGTCACCAGGGTACGACAGATACGCAGTATTTT.

The V gene is TRBV27, the J gene TRBJ2-7; D call uncertain. The CDR3 length is 14 residues. Trimming took 3 bases from V and 2 from J, leaving 11 bases between them. Germline CDR1 and CDR2: MNHEY and SMNVEV (reference sequence). This CDR3 is CASSLRRSPYEQYF. CDR3 bases: TGTGCCAGCAGTTTGAGACGGAGTCCCTACGAGCAGTACTTC.

This clone was picked up one time. The chain couples TRBV15 to TRBJ2-1, with D hard to call. V was pared by 2 bases and J by 5 bases, with 7 bases between. Germline V gives CDR1 LNHNV, CDR2 YYDKDF (reference sequence). This CDR3 comprises 13 residues. CDR3 protein: CATSRTADNEQFF. The CDR3 bases are TGTGCCACCAGCAGAACCGCTGACAATGAGCAGTTCTTC.